A selection of T cell receptor beta chains follows, all from one sample in a study of blood T cell repertoires in COVID-19. Sequencing was performed with immunoSEQ multiplex PCR; in TCRdb, only in-frame clones are kept and a portion is missing. The repertoire holds more than 65,000 clones, with more than 80% as singletons. Sample: peripheral blood. These receptor sequences come from a man aged 80 or over with acute or convalescent COVID-19. Both conserved end residues are part of each CDR3. The order of the fields is clone size, J gene, D gene, V gene, CDR3 length, CDR3 DNA, CDR3 protein. The D gene is left open where the match is weak. Clone size is not always given. Where it is, it says once, few, many or a class for expanded clones.

>-|TRBJ2-1|-|TRBV6-6|14
TGTGCCAGCAGTTCCCGCTCTGGGACTTCTGAGCAGTTCTTC
CASSSRSGTSEQFF
>once|TRBJ1-3|TRBD1|TRBV28|15
TGTGCCAGCAGTTTTAACAGGGGCCCTGGAAACACCATATATTTT
CASSFNRGPGNTIYF
>-|TRBJ2-3|-|TRBV6-4|17
TGTGCCAGCAGTGACTCGGTCGGGGTCGGTGGAACAGATACGCAGTATTTT
CASSDSVGVGGTDTQYF
>-|TRBJ1-1|-|TRBV28|16
TGTGCCAGCAGTTTCCTAGTCAGCCGTATGAACACTGAAGCTTTCTTT
CASSFLVSRMNTEAFF
>-|TRBJ2-3|TRBD2|TRBV9|17
TGTGCCAGCAGCGTGGGGTCTAGCGGGGGGCCCACAGATACGCAGTATTTT
CASSVGSSGGPTDTQYF
>-|TRBJ2-5|TRBD1|TRBV6-5|13
TGTGCCAGCTCTGACAGGGAACAAGAGACCCAGTACTTC
CASSDREQETQYF
>-|TRBJ2-7|-|TRBV28|13
TGTGCCAGCAGTTACAGGGCTACCGGGGAGCAGTACTTC
CASSYRATGEQYF
>-|TRBJ2-5|TRBD2|TRBV5-1|16
TGCGCCAGCAGCCCCGGGACTAGCGGGAGCCAAGAGACCCAGTACTTC
CASSPGTSGSQETQYF
>-|TRBJ1-4|TRBD1|TRBV18|17
TGTGCCAGCTCACCAAGAGAGGGGACAGCAACTAATGAAAAACTGTTTTTT
CASSPREGTATNEKLFF
>once|TRBJ2-1|TRBD1|TRBV5-1|15
TGCGCCAGCAGCAGAACCGGGACAGCCTCCAATGAGCAGTTCTTC
CASSRTGTASNEQFF
>-|TRBJ1-1|-|TRBV4-1|16
TGCGCCAGCAGCCAACATGTATCACAGGGTTCCACTGAAGCTTTCTTT
CASSQHVSQGSTEAFF
>-|TRBJ2-7|TRBD1|TRBV28|14
TGTGCCAGTTTTGACAGGGGACGAACCTACGAGCAGTACTTC
CASFDRGRTYEQYF
>many|TRBJ1-4|TRBD1|TRBV7-9|15
TGTGCCAGCAGGCTACCGCAGGGGGCTGATGAAAAACTGTTTTTT
CASRLPQGADEKLFF
>-|TRBJ2-5|TRBD2|TRBV4-3|18
TGCGCCAGCAGCCAAGATCTAGGGATGCTAGCGGGAGCGGAGACCCAGTACTTC
CASSQDLGMLAGAETQYF
>-|TRBJ2-1|TRBD2|TRBV11-3|16
TGTGCCAGCAGCTTGGGACTAGCGGGGGGGTACAATGAGCAGTTCTTC
CASSLGLAGGYNEQFF
>-|TRBJ2-3|-|TRBV12-3/TRBV12-4|12
TGTGCCAGCAGCCCTACCTCAGATACGCAGTATTTT
CASSPTSDTQYF
>-|TRBJ1-2|-|TRBV27|15
TGTGCCAGCAGTATACTTGGGGAGCGTAACTATGGCTACACCTTC
CASSILGERNYGYTF
>-|TRBJ2-7|-|TRBV11-2|15
TGTGCCAGCAGCTCCGACAACAGACAAGTCTACGAGCAGTACTTC
CASSSDNRQVYEQYF
>-|TRBJ2-3|TRBD2|TRBV27|19
TGTGCCAGCAGTTTCAGTATAGCGGGGGGCCCCTCTAGCACAGATACGCAGTATTTT
CASSFSIAGGPSSTDTQYF
>-|TRBJ1-2|-|TRBV28|12
TGTGCCGCGGGGGGAACTAACTATGGCTACACCTTC
CAAGGTNYGYTF
>few|TRBJ1-5|-|TRBV27|15
TGTGCCAGCAGCCCAAAGAGCTATAGCAATCAGCCCCAGCATTTT
CASSPKSYSNQPQHF
>-|TRBJ1-3|-|TRBV30|15
TGTGCCTGGAGTGTCTCCAGGCTCTCTGGAAACACCATATATTTT
CAWSVSRLSGNTIYF
>once|TRBJ1-3|-|TRBV27|14
TGTGCCAGCAGTCCACAGGGAAATGGAAACACCATATATTTT
CASSPQGNGNTIYF
>-|TRBJ2-3|TRBD2|TRBV2|14
TGTGCCGGACGTGGGCTAGCGGTCACAGATACGCAGTATTTT
CAGRGLAVTDTQYF
>few|TRBJ1-5|-|TRBV19|15
TGTGCCAGTAGTCGCACAGGGAGCTTGAATCAGCCCCAGCATTTT
CASSRTGSLNQPQHF
>-|TRBJ2-3|TRBD2|TRBV9|14
TGTGCCAGCAGCGTGGGGACTAGCCCCGATACGCAGTATTTT
CASSVGTSPDTQYF
>-|TRBJ2-7|TRBD1|TRBV13|14
TGTGCCAGCAGCGCGGGACAGGGGGTGGACGAGCAGTACTTC
CASSAGQGVDEQYF
>-|TRBJ2-5|TRBD2|TRBV7-9|18
TGTGCCAGCAGCTTAGCCTCTGGGGGTAGCGGGTACCAAGAGACCCAGTACTTC
CASSLASGGSGYQETQYF
>-|TRBJ2-7|-|TRBV2|14
TGTGCCAGCAGCGCAGGGGTGGGTACGTACGAGCAGTACTTC
CASSAGVGTYEQYF
>-|TRBJ2-1|TRBD2|TRBV25-1|13
TGTGCCAGCAGAAGAGCGGGAGCTTATGAGCAGTTCTTC
CASRRAGAYEQFF
>-|TRBJ2-5|-|TRBV19|15
TGTGCCAGTAGTATAGCTGGGGGGACAGTGGAGACCCAGTACTTC
CASSIAGGTVETQYF
>-|TRBJ2-5|TRBD2|TRBV10-3|16
TGTGCCATCAGTGATGGCCTAGCGGGGGGCCAAGAGACCCAGTACTTC
CAISDGLAGGQETQYF
>-|TRBJ2-1|TRBD2|TRBV2|16
TGTGCCAGCAGTGGGAGCGGGAGGGCCTTCTACAATGAGCAGTTCTTC
CASSGSGRAFYNEQFF
>-|TRBJ1-4|TRBD1|TRBV19|14
TGTGCCAGTAGTGTGCGGACAGGGGAGAGAAAACTGTTTTTT
CASSVRTGERKLFF
>-|TRBJ1-2|-|TRBV5-5|15
TGTGCCAGCAGCTTGGGCCAAACAGGAGACTATGGCTACACCTTC
CASSLGQTGDYGYTF
>-|TRBJ1-2|-|TRBV19|14
TGTGCCAGTAGTTACCAGGGTTTGGACTATGGCTACACCTTC
CASSYQGLDYGYTF
>-|TRBJ1-6|-|TRBV7-9|17
TGTGCCAGCAGCTCCAACTTCGGACGGGAAGGGAATTCACCCCTCCACTTT
CASSSNFGREGNSPLHF
>-|TRBJ1-1|-|TRBV12-3/TRBV12-4|13
TGTGCCACGAGGGGATTACAGGGAACTGAAGCTTTCTTT
CATRGLQGTEAFF